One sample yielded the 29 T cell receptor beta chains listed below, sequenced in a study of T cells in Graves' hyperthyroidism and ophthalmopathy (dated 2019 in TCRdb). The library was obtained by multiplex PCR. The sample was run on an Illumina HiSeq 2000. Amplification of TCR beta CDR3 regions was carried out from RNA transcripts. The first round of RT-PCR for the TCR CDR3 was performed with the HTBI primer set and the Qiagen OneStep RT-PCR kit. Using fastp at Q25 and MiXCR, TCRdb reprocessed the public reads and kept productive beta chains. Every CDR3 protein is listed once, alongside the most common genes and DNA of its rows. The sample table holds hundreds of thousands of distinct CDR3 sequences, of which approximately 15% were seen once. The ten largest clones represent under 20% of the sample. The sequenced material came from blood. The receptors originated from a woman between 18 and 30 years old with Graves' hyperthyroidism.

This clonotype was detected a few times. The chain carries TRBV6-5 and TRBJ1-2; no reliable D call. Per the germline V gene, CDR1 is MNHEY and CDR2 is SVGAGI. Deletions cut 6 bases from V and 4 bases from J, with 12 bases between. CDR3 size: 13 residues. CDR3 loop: CASRTRGSYGYTF. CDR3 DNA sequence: TGTGCCAGCAGGACTCGAGGGAGCTATGGCTACACCTTC.

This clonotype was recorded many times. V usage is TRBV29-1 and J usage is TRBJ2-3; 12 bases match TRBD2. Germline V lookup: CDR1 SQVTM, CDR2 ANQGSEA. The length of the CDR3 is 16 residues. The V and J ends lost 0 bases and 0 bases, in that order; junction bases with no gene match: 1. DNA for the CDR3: TGCAGCGTTGAAGAAGGGACTAGCGGGAGCACAGATACGCAGTATTTT. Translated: CSVEEGTSGSTDTQYF.

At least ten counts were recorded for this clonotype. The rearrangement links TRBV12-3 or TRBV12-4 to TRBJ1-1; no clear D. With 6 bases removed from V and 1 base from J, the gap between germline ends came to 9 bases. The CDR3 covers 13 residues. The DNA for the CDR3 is TGTGCCAGCAGCTCTACACAGAACACTGAAGCTTTCTTT. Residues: CASSSTQNTEAFF.

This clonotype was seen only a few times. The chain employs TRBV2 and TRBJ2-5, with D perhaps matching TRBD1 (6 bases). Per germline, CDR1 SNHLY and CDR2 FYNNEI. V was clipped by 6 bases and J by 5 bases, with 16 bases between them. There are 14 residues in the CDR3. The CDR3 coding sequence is TGTGCCAGCAGAAACGACAGGCCCGCGGAGACCCAGTACTTC. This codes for CASRNDRPAETQYF.

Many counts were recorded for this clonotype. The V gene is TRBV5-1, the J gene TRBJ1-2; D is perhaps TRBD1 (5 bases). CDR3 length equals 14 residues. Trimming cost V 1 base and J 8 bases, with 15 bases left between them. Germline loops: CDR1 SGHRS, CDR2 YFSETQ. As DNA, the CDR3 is TGCGCCAGCAGCTTGATTGGGACGGAAGAGGGCTACACCTTC. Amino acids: CASSLIGTEEGYTF.

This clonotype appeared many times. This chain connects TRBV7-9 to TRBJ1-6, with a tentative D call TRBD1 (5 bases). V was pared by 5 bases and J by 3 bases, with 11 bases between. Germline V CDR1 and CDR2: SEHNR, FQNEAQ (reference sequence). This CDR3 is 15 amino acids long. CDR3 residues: CASSEGQNYNSPLHF. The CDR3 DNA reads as TGTGCCAGCAGCGAGGGGCAGAACTATAATTCACCCCTCCACTTT.

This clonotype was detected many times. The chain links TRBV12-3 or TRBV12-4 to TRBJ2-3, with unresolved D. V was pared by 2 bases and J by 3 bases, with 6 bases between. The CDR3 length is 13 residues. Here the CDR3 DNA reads TGTGCCAGCAGTTTATCTTGGACAGATACGCAGTATTTT. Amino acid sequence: CASSLSWTDTQYF.

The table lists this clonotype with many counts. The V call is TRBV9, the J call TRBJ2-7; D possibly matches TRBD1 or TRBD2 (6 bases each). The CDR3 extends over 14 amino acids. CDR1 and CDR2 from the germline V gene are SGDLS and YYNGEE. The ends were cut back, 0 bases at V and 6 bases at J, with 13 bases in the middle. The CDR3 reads CASSVEGRGREQYF. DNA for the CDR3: TGTGCCAGCAGCGTAGAGGGTCGGGGGCGCGAGCAGTACTTC.

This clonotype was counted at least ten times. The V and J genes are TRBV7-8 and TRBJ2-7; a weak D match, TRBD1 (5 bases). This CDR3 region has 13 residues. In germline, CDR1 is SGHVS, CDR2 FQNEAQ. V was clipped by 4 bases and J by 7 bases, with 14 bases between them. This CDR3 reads CASSSGLLGEQYF. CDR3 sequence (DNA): TGTGCCAGCAGCTCAGGGTTATTGGGGGAGCAGTACTTC.

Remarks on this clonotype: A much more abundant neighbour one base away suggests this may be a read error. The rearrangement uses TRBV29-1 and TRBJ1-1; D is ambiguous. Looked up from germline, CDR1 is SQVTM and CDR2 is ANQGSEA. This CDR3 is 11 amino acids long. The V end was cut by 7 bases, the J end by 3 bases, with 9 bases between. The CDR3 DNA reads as TGCAGCGCTGTGCCTGACACTGAAGCTTTCTTT. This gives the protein CSAVPDTEAFF.

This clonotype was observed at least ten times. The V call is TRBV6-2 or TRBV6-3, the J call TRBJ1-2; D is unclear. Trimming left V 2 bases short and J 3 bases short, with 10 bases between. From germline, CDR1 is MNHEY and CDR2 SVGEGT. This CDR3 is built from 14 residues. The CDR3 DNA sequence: TGTGCCAGCAGTTACCGAGCAGAGTACTATGGCTACACCTTC. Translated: CASSYRAEYYGYTF.

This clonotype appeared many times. CDR3 in DNA: TGTGCCAGCAGTTCCGGGACTAGCGGGTTGGGCGAGCAGTACTTC. This encodes CASSSGTSGLGEQYF. The chain employs TRBV12-3 or TRBV12-4 and TRBJ2-7; TRBD2 agrees at 12 bases. J lost 6 bases, V lost 4 bases, and 7 bases had no gene match. The CDR3 covers 15 residues.

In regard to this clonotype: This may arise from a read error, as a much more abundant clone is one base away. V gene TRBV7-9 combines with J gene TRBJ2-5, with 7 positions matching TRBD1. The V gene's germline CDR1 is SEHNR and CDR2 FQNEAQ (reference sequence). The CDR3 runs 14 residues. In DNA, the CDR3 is TGTGTCAGCAGCTCAGACAGGGACCAAGAGACCCAGTACTTC. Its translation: CVSSSDRDQETQYF.

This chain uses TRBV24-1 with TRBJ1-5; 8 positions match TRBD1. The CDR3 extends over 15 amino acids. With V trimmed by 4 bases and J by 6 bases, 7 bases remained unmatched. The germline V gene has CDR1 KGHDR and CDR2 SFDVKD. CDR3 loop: CATSDSRQGTQPQHF. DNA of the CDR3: TGTGCCACCAGTGACTCTAGACAGGGGACTCAGCCCCAGCATTTT.

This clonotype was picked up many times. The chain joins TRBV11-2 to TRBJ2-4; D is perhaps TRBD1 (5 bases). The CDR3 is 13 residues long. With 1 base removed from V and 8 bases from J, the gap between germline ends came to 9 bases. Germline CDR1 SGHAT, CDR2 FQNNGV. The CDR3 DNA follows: TGTGCCAGCAGCTTAGTCCAGGGATACATTCAGTACTTC. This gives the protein CASSLVQGYIQYF.

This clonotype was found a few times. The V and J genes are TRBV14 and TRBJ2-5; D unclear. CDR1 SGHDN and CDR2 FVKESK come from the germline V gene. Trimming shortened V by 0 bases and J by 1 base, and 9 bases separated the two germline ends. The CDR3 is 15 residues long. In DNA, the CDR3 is TGTGCCAGCAGCCAAGAACCAGCGACCCAAGAGACCCAGTACTTC. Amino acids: CASSQEPATQETQYF.

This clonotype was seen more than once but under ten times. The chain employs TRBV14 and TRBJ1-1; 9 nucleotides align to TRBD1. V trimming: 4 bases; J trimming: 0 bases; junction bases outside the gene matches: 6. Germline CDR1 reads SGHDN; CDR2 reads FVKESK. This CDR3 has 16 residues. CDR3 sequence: CASSPPTGGMNTEAFF. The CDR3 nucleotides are TGTGCCAGCAGCCCGCCGACAGGGGGAATGAACACTGAAGCTTTCTTT.

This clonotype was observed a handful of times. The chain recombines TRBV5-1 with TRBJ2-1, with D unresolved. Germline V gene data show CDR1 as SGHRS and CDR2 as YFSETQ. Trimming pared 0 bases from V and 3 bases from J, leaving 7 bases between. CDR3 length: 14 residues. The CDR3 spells CASSLDGDYNEQFF. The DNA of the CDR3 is TGCGCCAGCAGCTTGGATGGGGACTACAATGAGCAGTTCTTC.

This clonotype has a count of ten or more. CDR3 sequence reads: CASSQTPLQQETQYF. CDR3 coding DNA: TGTGCCAGCAGCCAAACACCTCTCCAGCAAGAGACCCAGTACTTC. The chain is built from TRBV3-1 and TRBJ2-5; D not certain. This CDR3 spans 15 amino acids. The V end was cut by 2 bases, the J end by 2 bases, with 12 bases between. Germline assignment: CDR1 LGHDT and CDR2 YNNKEL (reference sequence).

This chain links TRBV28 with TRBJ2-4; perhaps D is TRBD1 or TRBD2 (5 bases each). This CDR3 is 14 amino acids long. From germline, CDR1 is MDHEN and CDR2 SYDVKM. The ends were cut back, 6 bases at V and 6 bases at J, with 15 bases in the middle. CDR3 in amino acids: CASSRPGPANIQYF. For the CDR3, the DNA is TGTGCCAGCAGCCGTCCGGGACCGGCAAACATTCAGTACTTC.

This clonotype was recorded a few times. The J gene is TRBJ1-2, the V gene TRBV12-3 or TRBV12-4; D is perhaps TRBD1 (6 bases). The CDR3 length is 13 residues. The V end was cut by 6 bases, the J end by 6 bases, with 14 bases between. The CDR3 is CASSLGQTNGYTF. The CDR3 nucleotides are TGTGCCAGCAGCCTAGGACAGACAAATGGCTACACCTTC.

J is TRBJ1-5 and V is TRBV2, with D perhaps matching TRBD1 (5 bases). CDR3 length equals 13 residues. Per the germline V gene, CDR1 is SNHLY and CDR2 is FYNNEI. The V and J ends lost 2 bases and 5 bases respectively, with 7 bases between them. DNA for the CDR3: TGTGCCAGCAGTGAACAGGGCGATCAGCCCCAGCATTTT. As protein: CASSEQGDQPQHF.

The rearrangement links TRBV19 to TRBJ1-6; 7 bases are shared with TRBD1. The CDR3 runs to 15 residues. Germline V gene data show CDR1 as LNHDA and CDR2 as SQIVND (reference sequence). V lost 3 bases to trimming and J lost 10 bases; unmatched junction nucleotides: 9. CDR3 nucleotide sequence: TGTGCCAGTAGTATCTGGACAGGTCCGGAATCACCCCTCCACTTT. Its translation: CASSIWTGPESPLHF.

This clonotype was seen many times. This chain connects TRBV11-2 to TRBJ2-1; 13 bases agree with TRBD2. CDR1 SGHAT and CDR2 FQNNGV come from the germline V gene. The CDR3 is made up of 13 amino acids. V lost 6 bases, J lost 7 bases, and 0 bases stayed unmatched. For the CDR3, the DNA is TGTGCCAGCAGACTAGCGGGGGGGAATGAGCAGTTCTTC. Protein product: CASRLAGGNEQFF.

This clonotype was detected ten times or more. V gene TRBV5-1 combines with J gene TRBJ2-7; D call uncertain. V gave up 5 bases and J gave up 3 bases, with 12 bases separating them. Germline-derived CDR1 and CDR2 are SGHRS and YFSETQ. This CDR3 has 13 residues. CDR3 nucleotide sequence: TGCGCCAGCAGGTCCGGGCCGGACTACGAGCAGTACTTC. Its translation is CASRSGPDYEQYF.

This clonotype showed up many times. This chain's CDR3 is CSVDSEGAVGYTF. Here the CDR3 DNA reads TGCAGCGTTGACAGCGAGGGAGCGGTTGGCTACACCTTC. The J gene is TRBJ1-2, the V gene TRBV29-1; unclear D gene. This CDR3 has 13 residues. Per germline, CDR1 SQVTM and CDR2 ANQGSEA. Trimming took off 3 bases at V and 7 bases at J, with 15 bases between the two ends.

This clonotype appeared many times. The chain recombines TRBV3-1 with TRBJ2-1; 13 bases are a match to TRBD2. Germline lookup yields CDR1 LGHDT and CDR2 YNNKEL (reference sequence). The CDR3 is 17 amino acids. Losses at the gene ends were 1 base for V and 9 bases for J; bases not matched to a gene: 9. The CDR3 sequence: CASSQAIVGLAGSEQFF. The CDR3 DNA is TGTGCCAGCAGCCAAGCCATTGTGGGACTAGCGGGGAGTGAGCAGTTCTTC.

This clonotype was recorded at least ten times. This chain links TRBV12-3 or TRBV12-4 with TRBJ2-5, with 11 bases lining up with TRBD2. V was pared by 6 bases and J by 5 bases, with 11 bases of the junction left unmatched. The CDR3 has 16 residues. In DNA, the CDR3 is TGTGCCAGCAGGGCCGGGACTAGCGGAACCTGGGAGACCCAGTACTTC. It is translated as CASRAGTSGTWETQYF.

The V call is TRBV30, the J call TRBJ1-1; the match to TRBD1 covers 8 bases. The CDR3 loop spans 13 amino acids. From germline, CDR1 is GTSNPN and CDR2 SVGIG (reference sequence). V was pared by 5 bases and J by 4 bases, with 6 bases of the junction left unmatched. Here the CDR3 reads CAWAQGAGTEAFF. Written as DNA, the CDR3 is TGTGCCTGGGCCCAGGGGGCCGGCACTGAAGCTTTCTTT. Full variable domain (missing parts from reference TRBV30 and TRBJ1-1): SQTIHQWPATLVQPVGSPLSLECTVEGTSNPNLYWYRQAAGRGLQLLFYSVGIGQISSEVPQNLSASRPQDRQFILSSKKLLLSDSGFYLCAWAQGAGTEAFFGQGTRLTVV.